These 6 T cell receptor beta chains originate from one sample sequenced in a study of OX40 agonist ivuxolimab in advanced cancers. TCRdb keeps only in-frame clones here, not all; method: immunoSEQ multiplex PCR. The data contain 35,000 to 45,000 clones, 86% of them seen just once; the ten biggest clones take up around a fifth. The sequencing used CD4+ or CD8+ T cells sorted from blood, collected in a trial of the OX40 agonist ivuxolimab. The receptors were gathered from an adult with an advanced solid tumor such as melanoma, head and neck, liver or kidney cancer.

This clone was found once. The rearrangement links TRBV7-2 to TRBJ2-1, with D perhaps TRBD2 (7 bases). This CDR3 is 18 amino acids long. CDR1 SGHTA and CDR2 FQGNSA come from the germline V gene. V lost 2 bases, J lost 4 bases, and 21 bases lay in between. DNA of the CDR3: TGTGCCAGCAGCTTAACCCTCCTTGGGGGAGGGACATACAATGAGCAGTTCTTC. The encoded protein is CASSLTLLGGGTYNEQFF.

This clone was counted only a few times. The V gene is TRBV5-1, the J gene TRBJ1-2, with 7 bases matching TRBD1. Germline V gene data show CDR1 as SGHRS and CDR2 as YFSETQ. V was clipped by 6 bases and J by 6 bases; unmatched bases: 11. The CDR3 is 14 amino acids. The chain's CDR3 is CASKDSPGGNGYTF. The CDR3, as DNA: TGCGCCAGCAAAGACAGTCCAGGGGGGAATGGCTACACCTTC.

CDR3 in DNA: TGTGCCAGCAGCTTAGGAGCTGGCAGCTCCTACGAGCAGTACTTC. Encoded protein: CASSLGAGSSYEQYF. This chain joins TRBV7-3 and TRBJ2-7; D is ambiguous. The germline CDR1 and CDR2 sequences are SGHTA and FQGTGA. Between the trimmed V and J ends, which lost 2 bases and 0 bases, there was a span of 11 bases. The CDR3 consists of 15 residues.

This chain connects TRBV4-2 to TRBJ1-5, with 7 bases aligning to TRBD1. This CDR3 contains 15 residues. Germline CDR1 is LGHNA and CDR2 is YNFKEQ. The V and J ends lost 4 bases and 5 bases, in that order; junction bases with no gene match: 8. CDR3 residues: CASSRQLRGDQPQHF. CDR3 bases: TGTGCCAGCAGCCGTCAACTCAGGGGGGATCAGCCCCAGCATTTT.

The V and J genes are TRBV6-5 and TRBJ2-7; possible D gene TRBD1, 5 bases. The CDR3 is made up of 14 amino acids. Germline CDR1 reads MNHEY; CDR2 reads SVGAGI. V lost 6 bases and J 3 bases, leaving 15 bases between the germline ends. Written as DNA, the CDR3 is TGTGCCAGCAGGGGAACAGGACCCCTCTACGAGCAGTACTTC. Translating it yields CASRGTGPLYEQYF.

The chain has TRBV12-5 and TRBJ2-7; no definite D call. Per germline, CDR1 LGHNT and CDR2 FRNRAP. The CDR3 totals 12 residues. The ends were cut back, 6 bases at V and 6 bases at J, with 12 bases in the middle. The CDR3 nucleotides are TGTGCTAGTGGGAGTCCAGGATCCGAGCAGTACTTC. Its protein is CASGSPGSEQYF.